The rows below give T cell receptor beta chains drawn from one sample of a study of T cell responses to AZD1222 COVID-19 vaccine. Only in-frame clones appear in the TCRdb table, and some are missing; sequencing was by immunoSEQ multiplex PCR. The sample shows about 180,000 clones, just over 85% of them seen only once. This specimen was peripheral blood, taken on day 0 of AZD1222 vaccination. Every receptor here comes from an adult in good health. The CDR3 runs from the conserved cysteine through the conserved F or W. A D gene is named only where the DNA matches it firmly.

v_call | d_call | cdr3_aa
TRBV7-3 | - | CASSSRQRPNSPLHF
TRBV5-4 | TRBD2 | CASRFSGTNTDTQYF
TRBV18 | - | CASSPREGPPPGNTIYF
TRBV3-1/TRBV3-2 | - | CASSLGGGYTF
TRBV4-1 | - | CASSQAQLGGPFNEQFF
TRBV7-8 | - | CASSSEIIRGINTEAFF
TRBV14 | - | CASSQAQGEAFF
TRBV5-4 | - | CASSPDSSGNTIYF
TRBV6-5 | - | CASSYTPTGINTEAFF
TRBV19 | TRBD1 | CASTRTGNGYTF
TRBV11-3 | - | CASSEGGGLDTEAFF
TRBV9 | - | CASSVSNTGELFF
TRBV9 | - | CASSEGAGPPVYEQYF
TRBV10-1 | - | CASSRSESYGYTF
TRBV7-3 | - | CASSPSTGGIQYF
TRBV5-4 | TRBD2 | CASSSAGRGANNEQFF
TRBV5-1 | - | CASAEEGRHYGYTF
TRBV4-2 | - | CASSHPRVYRFSSGNTIYF
TRBV6-2/TRBV6-3 | - | CASSYSTIANTGELFF
TRBV18 | TRBD1 | CASSPRTGVDTGELFF
TRBV24-1 | - | CATSDSGQDDSPLHF
TRBV18 | TRBD1 | CASSPKGQGANGYTF
TRBV2 | - | CASQTLAQETQYF
TRBV24-1 | - | CATSEATGSSIYEQYF
TRBV20-1 | - | CSAHHGGQYF
TRBV25-1 | TRBD1 | CASSGTGGDDKNIQYF
TRBV7-9 | TRBD1 | CASSLVGQGNEKLFF
TRBV27 | - | CASSFGGRTYGYTF
TRBV10-2 | - | CASSVGKGEQYF
TRBV7-3 | - | CASSLTPSSTDTQYF
TRBV27 | - | CASSARVLLSGANVLTF
TRBV19 | TRBD1 | CASTPGQGWHEQFF
TRBV6-6 | TRBD1 | CASRGTGSYNEQFF
TRBV5-1 | - | CASSGRGDNSPLHF
TRBV11-2 | TRBD2 | CASSLPPGGSSGANVLTF
TRBV15 | - | CATGGGGADTQYF
TRBV4-2 | - | CASSQARQANTEAFF
TRBV29-1 | - | CSVTNSYEQYF
TRBV18 | - | CASSRVVTDTQYF
TRBV11-2 | TRBD2 | CASSPNFQLAVRGTGELFF
TRBV7-9 | - | CASSYSDGNEKLFF
TRBV7-9 | TRBD2 | CASSLVSGGTDTQYF
TRBV9 | - | CASSVGLQGPYNEQFF
TRBV5-1 | - | CASSLWGVDYEQYF
TRBV27 | TRBD1 | CASSAKPPQGALNYEQYF
TRBV19 | - | CASSIESRLNTEAFF
TRBV10-1 | - | CASAKRGSTEAFF
TRBV11-1 | - | CASSSDPREQYF
TRBV10-1 | - | CASSLDNSGNTIYF
TRBV7-7 | TRBD1 | CASSLDRGYNEQFF
TRBV19 | TRBD2 | CASSIGGGRATQYF
TRBV3-1/TRBV3-2 | - | CASSQDSDTQYF
TRBV2 | TRBD1 | CASRSGTGRIEQYF
TRBV11-3 | - | CASSLNTRGRGGELFF
TRBV4-1 | TRBD2 | CASSMEPVTSGGALGANVLTF
TRBV7-8 | - | CASSYRANYGYTF
TRBV2 | - | CASRGMYSGNTIYF